The next 31 T cell receptor beta chains were all read from a single sample in a study of T cell clones after liver transplantation. Sequenced by immunoSEQ multiplex PCR; TCRdb stores in-frame clones only, minus some. This repertoire shows tens of thousands of clones, roughly 80% found once; its top ten account for approximately 0.47%. Specimen: CD4+ T cells from blood, collected 45 to 46 months after liver transplant. Receptors originate from a human patient who received a liver transplant. A share of the T cells may be of graft donor origin.

In its sample, this clone was seen a few times. This rearrangement joins TRBV5-1 to TRBJ1-4; TRBD1 is a possible D gene (5 bases). This CDR3 contains 14 residues. V gave up 4 bases and J gave up 5 bases, with 12 bases separating them. Germline loops: CDR1 SGHRS, CDR2 YFSETQ. CDR3 in amino acids: CASSLGPQNEKLFF. Written as DNA, the CDR3 is TGCGCCAGCAGCCTGGGGCCCCAAAATGAAAAACTGTTTTTT.

The rearrangement joins TRBV2 to TRBJ1-5; D not certain. Germline V gene sequence: CDR1 SNHLY, CDR2 FYNNEI. Trimming took off 4 bases at V and 2 bases at J, with 12 bases between the two ends. The CDR3 has 15 residues. CDR3 protein: CASSGRGLGNQPQHF. DNA for the CDR3: TGTGCCAGCAGTGGTCGGGGATTGGGCAATCAGCCCCAGCATTTT.

This chain connects TRBV29-1 to TRBJ2-3, with D maybe TRBD2 (5 bases). The length of the CDR3 is 13 residues. Trimming took 5 bases from V and 2 from J, leaving 11 bases between them. Germline CDR1 reads SQVTM; CDR2 reads ANQGSEA. CDR3 coding DNA: TGCAGCGTTAGGACTCGCCACACAGATACGCAGTATTTT. This encodes CSVRTRHTDTQYF.

On this clone: Other DNA sequences in the sample encode the same CDR3. This sequence joins TRBV28 and TRBJ2-7, with 8 nucleotides matching TRBD1. The CDR3 consists of 14 residues. Unmatched junction bases numbered 7, after V lost 5 bases and J lost 4 bases. Germline CDR1 reads MDHEN; CDR2 reads SYDVKM. CDR3: CASSLPGQGYEQYF. The CDR3 nucleotides are TGTGCCAGCAGTCTCCCCGGACAGGGATACGAGCAGTACTTC. Supplemented by reference TRBV28 and TRBJ2-7, the full variable domain reads DVKVTQSSRYLVKRTGEKVFLECVQDMDHENMFWYRQDPGLGLRLIYFSYDVKMKEKGDIPEGYSVSREKKERFSLILESASTNQTSMYLCASSLPGQGYEQYFGPGTRLTVT.

The chain couples TRBV7-2 to TRBJ2-7; 8 bases align to TRBD1. The CDR3 length is 15 residues. V trimming: 5 bases; J trimming: 2 bases; junction bases outside the gene matches: 8. In germline, CDR1 is SGHTA, CDR2 FQGNSA. The CDR3 reads CASSVNRGSAYEQYF. The CDR3 coding sequence is TGTGCCAGCAGCGTAAACAGGGGGAGCGCCTACGAGCAGTACTTC.

This chain uses TRBV5-1 with TRBJ2-1; TRBD1 matches 7 bases. Trimming removed 5 bases from V and 0 bases from J; junction bases left unmatched: 8. Germline CDR1 SGHRS, CDR2 YFSETQ. The CDR3 is made up of 16 amino acids. The CDR3 reads CASSRDRLSSYNEQFF. In DNA, the CDR3 is TGCGCCAGCAGTCGGGACAGACTCAGCTCCTACAATGAGCAGTTCTTC.

The V gene is TRBV5-1, the J gene TRBJ2-7; D is possibly TRBD1 or TRBD2 (5 bases each). V shed 1 base and J shed 4 bases, with 12 bases lying between them. There are 14 residues in the CDR3. Germline V gene data show CDR1 as SGHRS and CDR2 as YFSETQ. The CDR3 nucleotides read TGCGCCAGCAGCTTGTTACCGGGACGTTACGAGCAGTACTTC. As protein: CASSLLPGRYEQYF.

This clone was seen a single time. This chain joins TRBV25-1 and TRBJ1-4, with D possibly matching TRBD1 (5 bases). Trimming cost V 7 bases and J 6 bases, with 15 bases left between them. Germline V gene lookup returns CDR1 MGHDK and CDR2 SYGVNS. This CDR3 is 14 amino acids long. This CDR3 reads CASTTGAAYEKLFF. CDR3 sequence (DNA): TGTGCCAGCACCACTGGGGCAGCATATGAAAAACTGTTTTTT.

The chain is built from TRBV4-1 and TRBJ1-2; D is unresolved. CDR3 length: 14 residues. V was cut by 0 bases and J by 3 bases, with 8 bases left in between. Germline CDR1 is MGHRA and CDR2 is YSYEKL. The CDR3 sequence: CASSQEIQDYGYTF. Written as DNA, the CDR3 is TGCGCCAGCAGCCAAGAAATCCAGGACTATGGCTACACCTTC.

The rearrangement links TRBV2 to TRBJ2-2; weak D call: TRBD1 (5 bases). The CDR3 length is 12 residues. Trimming took 7 bases from V and 6 from J, leaving 9 bases between them. From germline, CDR1 is SNHLY and CDR2 FYNNEI. The CDR3 nucleotides read TGTGCCAGCAACCAGGGTCCCGGGGAGCTGTTTTTT. Translation gives CASNQGPGELFF.

The rearrangement joins TRBV28 to TRBJ2-1, with TRBD2 as a possible D gene (6 bases). Germline assignment: CDR1 MDHEN and CDR2 SYDVKM. The V and J ends lost 0 bases and 4 bases respectively, with 10 bases between them. The CDR3 extends over 15 amino acids. The CDR3 here is CASSLWSGSYNEQFF. The CDR3 DNA follows: TGTGCCAGCAGTTTATGGAGCGGGTCTTACAATGAGCAGTTCTTC. Filled out from reference TRBV28 and TRBJ2-1, the complete variable domain reads DVKVTQSSRYLVKRTGEKVFLECVQDMDHENMFWYRQDPGLGLRLIYFSYDVKMKEKGDIPEGYSVSREKKERFSLILESASTNQTSMYLCASSLWSGSYNEQFFGPGTRLTVL.

CDR3 nucleotides: TGTGCCAGCAGTGTGACAGGGCTAGAAGCTTTCTTT. It codes for CASSVTGLEAFF. V and J are TRBV28 and TRBJ1-1, with TRBD1 matching 7 bases. With V trimmed by 5 bases and J by 8 bases, 5 bases remained unmatched. The CDR3 runs to 12 residues. Germline V gene sequence: CDR1 MDHEN, CDR2 SYDVKM.

The chain couples TRBV23-1 to TRBJ2-1, with TRBD1 matching 9 bases. TRBV23-1 is designated an ORF whose function remains uncertain. The CDR3 has 15 residues. With V trimmed by 6 bases and J by 8 bases, 11 bases remained unmatched. CDR3 nucleotide sequence: TGCGCCAGCAGCCCCTGGGACAGGGCGAACGATGAGCAGTTCTTC. Its protein product is CASSPWDRANDEQFF.

The chain employs TRBV5-1 and TRBJ1-1, with TRBD1 as a possible D gene (5 bases). Deletions cut 0 bases from V and 0 bases from J, with 6 bases between. CDR1 and CDR2 from the germline V gene are SGHRS and YFSETQ. This CDR3 has 14 residues. CDR3 protein: CASSLATVNTEAFF. CDR3 DNA: TGCGCCAGCAGCTTGGCGACAGTGAACACTGAAGCTTTCTTT. Full variable domain (missing parts from reference TRBV5-1 and TRBJ1-1): KAGVTQTPRYLIKTRGQQVTLSCSPISGHRSVSWYQQTPGQGLQFLFEYFSETQRNKGNFPGRFSGRQFSNSRSEMNVSTLELGDSALYLCASSLATVNTEAFFGQGTRLTVV.

J is TRBJ1-2 and V is TRBV28, with 7 bases aligning to TRBD1. This CDR3 contains 13 residues. The junction had 13 bases not matched to a gene; V was cut back by 6 bases and J by 12 bases. From germline, CDR1 is MDHEN and CDR2 SYDVKM. In nucleotides, the CDR3 is TGTGCCAGCAGAGTCGGAACCAGGGGGTTTAACACCTTC. Translation gives CASRVGTRGFNTF.

This sequence joins TRBV6-6 and TRBJ1-1; 8 bases line up with TRBD1. This CDR3 is built from 15 residues. The trim removed 5 bases at V and 1 base at J, leaving 6 bases unmatched. The germline gives CDR1 MNHNY, CDR2 SVGAGI (reference sequence). CDR3: CASSLYRGENTEAFF. CDR3 in DNA: TGTGCCAGCAGTCTATACAGGGGGGAGAACACTGAAGCTTTCTTT.

The chain links TRBV7-6 to TRBJ2-1; 8 bases map to TRBD2. The CDR3 extends over 17 amino acids. J lost 0 bases, V lost 5 bases, and 9 bases had no gene match. CDR1 and CDR2 from the germline V gene are SGHVS and FNYEAQ. CDR3 sequence reads: CASSPRGGGPSYNEQFF. CDR3 sequence (DNA): TGTGCCAGCAGCCCCCGGGGGGGTGGCCCCTCCTACAATGAGCAGTTCTTC.

This rearrangement joins TRBV7-3 to TRBJ2-4, with D tentatively TRBD2 (5 bases). V lost 1 base, J lost 3 bases, and 16 bases lay in between. The CDR3 has 17 amino acids. From germline, CDR1 is SGHTA and CDR2 FQGTGA. This chain's CDR3 is CASSLKVGRGIKNIQYF. The DNA of the CDR3 is TGTGCCAGCAGCTTAAAGGTTGGGAGAGGGATCAAAAACATTCAGTACTTC.

This rearrangement joins TRBV6-4 to TRBJ1-5; TRBD1 agrees at 11 bases. The V segment lost 5 bases and the J segment 6 bases; nucleotides outside the gene matches: 3. This CDR3 is built from 14 residues. Germline CDR1 and CDR2: MRHNA and SNTAGT. CDR3 in amino acids: CASSWTGGVQPQHF. The CDR3, as DNA: TGTGCCAGCAGTTGGACAGGGGGCGTTCAGCCCCAGCATTTT.

The rearrangement uses TRBV5-1 and TRBJ2-5, with TRBD2 identical over 13 bases. The V gene's germline CDR1 is SGHRS and CDR2 YFSETQ. V lost 4 bases, J lost 1 base, and 4 bases stayed unmatched. The CDR3 totals 16 residues. The CDR3 here is CASSPGTSGAQETQYF. The CDR3 DNA sequence: TGCGCCAGCAGCCCTGGGACTAGCGGGGCCCAAGAGACCCAGTACTTC.

The CDR3 DNA reads TGTGCCAGCACCCCGACAGGGAAGGGTGAAAAACTGTTTTTT. Translating gives CASTPTGKGEKLFF. V gene TRBV27 combines with J gene TRBJ1-4, with 7 bases fitting TRBD1. V lost 7 bases, J lost 7 bases, and 9 bases stayed unmatched. Germline CDR1 MNHEY, CDR2 SMNVEV (reference sequence). There are 14 residues in the CDR3.

The chain couples TRBV28 to TRBJ2-3, with TRBD2 identical over 12 bases. The CDR3 loop spans 20 amino acids. V shed 5 bases and J 0 bases; nucleotides not matched to a gene: 15. CDR1 and CDR2 (germline): MDHEN, SYDVKM. CDR3 nucleotides: TGTGCCAGCAGTCCACAGGTAAGGCTAGCGGGAGGGAATAGCACAGATACGCAGTATTTT. Amino acids: CASSPQVRLAGGNSTDTQYF.

This chain links TRBV2 with TRBJ1-5; 9 bases align to TRBD1. J was trimmed by 4 bases and V by 5 bases; bases with no gene match: 6. From germline, CDR1 is SNHLY and CDR2 FYNNEI. The CDR3 runs 15 residues. The CDR3 is CASSPPGQGNQPQHF. DNA of the CDR3: TGTGCCAGCAGTCCCCCGGGACAGGGAAATCAGCCCCAGCATTTT.

The rearrangement links TRBV9 to TRBJ1-1, with a possible D match to TRBD1 (5 bases). Germline CDR1 reads SGDLS; CDR2 reads YYNGEE. The ends were cut back, 0 bases at V and 0 bases at J, with 15 bases in the middle. There are 17 residues in the CDR3. The CDR3 DNA reads as TGTGCCAGCAGCGTAGGAGACAGCCGAATTATGAACACTGAAGCTTTCTTT. This encodes CASSVGDSRIMNTEAFF. The complete variable domain, with remaining parts taken from reference TRBV9 and TRBJ1-1, reads DSGVTQTPKHLITATGQRVTLRCSPRSGDLSVYWYQQSLDQGLQFLIQYYNGEERAKGNILERFSAQQFPDLHSELNLSSLELGDSALYFCASSVGDSRIMNTEAFFGQGTRLTVV.

This clone was seen a few times. V is TRBV29-1 and J is TRBJ2-2; possible D gene TRBD2, 6 bases. V was cut by 2 bases and J by 1 base, with 11 bases left in between. CDR1 and CDR2 from the germline V gene are SQVTM and ANQGSEA. The CDR3 spans 15 residues. CDR3 sequence reads: CSVERRGGNTGELFF. The CDR3 DNA sequence: TGCAGCGTTGAAAGACGGGGAGGGAACACCGGGGAGCTGTTTTTT.

The chain is built from TRBV5-1 and TRBJ2-5; tentatively, D is TRBD2 (6 bases). The germline V gene encodes CDR1 SGHRS and CDR2 YFSETQ. Trimming took 6 bases from V and 2 from J, leaving 11 bases between them. The CDR3 has 13 amino acids. The CDR3 reads CASNRLAQETQYF. CDR3 sequence (DNA): TGCGCCAGCAACCGGCTAGCGCAAGAGACCCAGTACTTC.

This clone was recorded a few times. The chain employs TRBV27 and TRBJ2-7; the match to TRBD2 covers 9 bases. Germline trimming cut 4 bases from V and 7 bases from J; bases unmatched to any gene: 11. Germline lookup yields CDR1 MNHEY and CDR2 SMNVEV (reference sequence). The CDR3 totals 15 residues. The DNA of the CDR3 is TGTGCCAGCAGTTCCCCCGGACTAGCGCGACAGGAGCAGTACTTC. The encoded protein is CASSSPGLARQEQYF.

The chain uses TRBV4-3 and TRBJ1-1; 8 bases match TRBD1. Trimming at V came to 1 base and at J to 0 bases, leaving 4 bases not matched to a gene. The length of the CDR3 is 16 residues. CDR1 and CDR2 from the germline V gene are LGHNA and YSLEER. The CDR3 is CASSQATGAMNTEAFF. The CDR3 DNA reads as TGCGCCAGCAGCCAAGCGACAGGGGCCATGAACACTGAAGCTTTCTTT.

This chain joins TRBV6-1 and TRBJ1-2; D is uncertain. This CDR3 comprises 14 residues. V was cut by 2 bases and J by 3 bases, with 10 bases left in between. The germline V gene has CDR1 MNHNS and CDR2 SASEGT. The CDR3 bases are TGTGCCAGCAGTGAACTCCCACGGGACTATGGCTACACCTTC. It encodes CASSELPRDYGYTF.

This clone came up once. J is TRBJ1-5 and V is TRBV5-1, with D maybe TRBD1 (6 bases). The CDR3 has 16 residues. Germline V gene data show CDR1 as SGHRS and CDR2 as YFSETQ. V lost 0 bases, J lost 6 bases, and 16 bases lay in between. The CDR3 spells CASSLAGRGERQPQHF. The DNA for the CDR3 is TGCGCCAGCAGCTTGGCAGGGAGGGGGGAACGTCAGCCCCAGCATTTT.

The J gene is TRBJ1-2, the V gene TRBV2; D is perhaps TRBD1 (5 bases). In germline, CDR1 is SNHLY, CDR2 FYNNEI. V was cut by 0 bases and J by 6 bases, with 11 bases left in between. CDR3 length: 14 amino acids. The DNA of the CDR3 is TGTGCCAGCAGTGAAGCGCGGGGGATCCATGGCTACACCTTC. Translated: CASSEARGIHGYTF.